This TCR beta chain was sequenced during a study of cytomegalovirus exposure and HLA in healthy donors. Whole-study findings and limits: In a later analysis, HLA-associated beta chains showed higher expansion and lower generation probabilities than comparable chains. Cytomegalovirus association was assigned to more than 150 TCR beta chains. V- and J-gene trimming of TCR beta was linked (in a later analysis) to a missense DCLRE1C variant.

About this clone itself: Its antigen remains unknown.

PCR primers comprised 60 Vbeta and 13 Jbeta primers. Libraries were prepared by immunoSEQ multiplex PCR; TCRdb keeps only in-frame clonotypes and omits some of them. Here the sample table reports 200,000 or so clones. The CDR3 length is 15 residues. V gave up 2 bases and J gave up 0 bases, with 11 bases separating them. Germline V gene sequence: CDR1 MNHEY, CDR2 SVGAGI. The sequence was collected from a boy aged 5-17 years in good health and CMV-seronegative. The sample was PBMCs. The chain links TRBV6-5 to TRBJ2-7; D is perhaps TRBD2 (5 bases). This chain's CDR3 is CASSYTGSLSYEQYF. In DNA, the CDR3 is TGTGCCAGCAGTTACACGGGATCCCTCTCCTACGAGCAGTACTTC.